This TCR beta chain stems from a study of OX40 agonist ivuxolimab in advanced cancers. Study background: Patients were dosed with the agonistic anti-OX40 (CD134) antibody ivuxolimab. Melanoma, hepatocellular carcinoma, head and neck or renal cell cancer occurred in dose-escalation patients. Prior checkpoint blockade (anti-PD-1, anti-PD-L1 or anti-CTLA-4) was permitted; 40% had it.

The germline CDR1 and CDR2 sequences are DFQATT and SNEGSKA (reference sequence). Trimming shortened V by 2 bases and J by 9 bases, and 10 bases separated the two germline ends. The CDR3 length is 11 residues. Measured with immunoSEQ multiplex PCR; TCRdb has only the in-frame clones, and not every one. The profile shows tens of thousands of clones, roughly 80% of them singletons. The TCR sequence derives from an adult with an advanced solid tumor such as melanoma, head and neck, liver or kidney cancer. This rearrangement joins TRBV20-1 to TRBJ1-1; tentative D call: TRBD1 (5 bases). Sequenced material: CD4+ or CD8+ T cells sorted from blood, taken in a trial of the OX40 agonist ivuxolimab. The CDR3 DNA follows: TGCAGTGCTAGACCGGGACGTAAAGCTTTCTTT. This codes for CSARPGRKAFF.